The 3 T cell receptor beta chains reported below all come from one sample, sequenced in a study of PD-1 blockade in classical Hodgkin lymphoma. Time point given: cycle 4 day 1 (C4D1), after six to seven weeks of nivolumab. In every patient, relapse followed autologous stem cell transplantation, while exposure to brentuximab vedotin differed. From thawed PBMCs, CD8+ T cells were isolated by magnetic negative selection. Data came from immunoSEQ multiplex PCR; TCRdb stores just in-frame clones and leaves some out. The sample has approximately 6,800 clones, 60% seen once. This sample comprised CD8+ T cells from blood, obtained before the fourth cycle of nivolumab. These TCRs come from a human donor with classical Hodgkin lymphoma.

The CDR3 nucleotides are TGTGCCAGCAGTCCGGCGGCCTACGAGCAGTACTTC. Protein sequence: CASSPAAYEQYF. The gene calls are TRBV11-2 and TRBJ2-7; D call uncertain. The CDR3 is made up of 12 amino acids. V was trimmed by 6 bases and J by 2 bases, leaving 8 bases between them. Germline V gene data show CDR1 as SGHAT and CDR2 as FQNNGV. The full variable domain, with the rest looked up from reference TRBV11-2 and TRBJ2-7, is EAGVAQSPRYKIIEKRQSVAFWCNPISGHATLYWYQQILGQGPKLLIQFQNNGVVDDSQLPKDRFSAERLKGVDSTLKIQPAKLEDSAVYLCASSPAAYEQYFGPGTRLTVT.

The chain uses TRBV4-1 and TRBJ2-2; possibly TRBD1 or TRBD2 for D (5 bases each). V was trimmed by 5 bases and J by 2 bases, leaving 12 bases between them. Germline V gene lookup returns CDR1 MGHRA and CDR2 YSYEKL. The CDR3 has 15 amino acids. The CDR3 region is CASSDRGANTGELFF. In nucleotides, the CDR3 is TGCGCCAGCAGCGACCGGGGCGCTAACACCGGGGAGCTGTTTTTT.

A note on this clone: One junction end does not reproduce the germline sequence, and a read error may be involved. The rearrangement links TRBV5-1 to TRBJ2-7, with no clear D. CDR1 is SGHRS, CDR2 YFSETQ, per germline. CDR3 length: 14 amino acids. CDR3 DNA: TGTGCCAGCAGCTTGCTGGACGGCCCCTACGAGCAGTACTTC. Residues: CASSLLDGPYEQYF.